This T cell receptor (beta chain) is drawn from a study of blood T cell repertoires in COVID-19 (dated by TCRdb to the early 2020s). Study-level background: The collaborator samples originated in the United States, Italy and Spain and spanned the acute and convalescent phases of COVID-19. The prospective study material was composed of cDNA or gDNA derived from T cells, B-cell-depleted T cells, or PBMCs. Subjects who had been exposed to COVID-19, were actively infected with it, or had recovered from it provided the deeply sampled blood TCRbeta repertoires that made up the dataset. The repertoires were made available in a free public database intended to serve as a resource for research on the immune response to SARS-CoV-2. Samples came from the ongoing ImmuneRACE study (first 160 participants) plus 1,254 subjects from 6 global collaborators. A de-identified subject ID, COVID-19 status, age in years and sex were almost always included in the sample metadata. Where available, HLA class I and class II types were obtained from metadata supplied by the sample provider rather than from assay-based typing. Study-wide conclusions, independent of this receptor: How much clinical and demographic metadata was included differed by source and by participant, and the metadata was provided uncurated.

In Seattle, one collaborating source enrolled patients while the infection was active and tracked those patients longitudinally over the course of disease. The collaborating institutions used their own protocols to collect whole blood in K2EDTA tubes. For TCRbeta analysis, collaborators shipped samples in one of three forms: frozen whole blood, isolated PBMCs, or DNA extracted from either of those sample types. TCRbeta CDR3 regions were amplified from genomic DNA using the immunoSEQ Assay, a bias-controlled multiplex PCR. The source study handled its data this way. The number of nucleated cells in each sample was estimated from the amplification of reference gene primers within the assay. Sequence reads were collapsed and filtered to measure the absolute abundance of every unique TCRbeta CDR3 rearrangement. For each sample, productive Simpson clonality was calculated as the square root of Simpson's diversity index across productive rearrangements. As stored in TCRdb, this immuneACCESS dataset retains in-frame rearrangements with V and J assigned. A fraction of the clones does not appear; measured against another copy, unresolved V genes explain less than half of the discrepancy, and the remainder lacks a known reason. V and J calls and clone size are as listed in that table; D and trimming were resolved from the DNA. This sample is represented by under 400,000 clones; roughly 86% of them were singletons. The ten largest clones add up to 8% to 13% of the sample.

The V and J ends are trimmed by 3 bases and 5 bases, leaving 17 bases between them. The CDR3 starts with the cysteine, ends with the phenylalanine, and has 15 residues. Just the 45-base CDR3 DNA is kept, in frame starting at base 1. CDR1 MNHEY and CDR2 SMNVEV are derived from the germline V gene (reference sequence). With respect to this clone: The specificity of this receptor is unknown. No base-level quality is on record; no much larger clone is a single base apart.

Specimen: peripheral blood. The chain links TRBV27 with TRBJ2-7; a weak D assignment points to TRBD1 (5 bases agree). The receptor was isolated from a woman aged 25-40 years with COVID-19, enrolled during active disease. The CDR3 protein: CASSLGPRPSNEQYF. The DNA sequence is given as TGTGCCAGCAGTTTGGGGCCTCGACCCTCGAACGAGCAGTACTTC.